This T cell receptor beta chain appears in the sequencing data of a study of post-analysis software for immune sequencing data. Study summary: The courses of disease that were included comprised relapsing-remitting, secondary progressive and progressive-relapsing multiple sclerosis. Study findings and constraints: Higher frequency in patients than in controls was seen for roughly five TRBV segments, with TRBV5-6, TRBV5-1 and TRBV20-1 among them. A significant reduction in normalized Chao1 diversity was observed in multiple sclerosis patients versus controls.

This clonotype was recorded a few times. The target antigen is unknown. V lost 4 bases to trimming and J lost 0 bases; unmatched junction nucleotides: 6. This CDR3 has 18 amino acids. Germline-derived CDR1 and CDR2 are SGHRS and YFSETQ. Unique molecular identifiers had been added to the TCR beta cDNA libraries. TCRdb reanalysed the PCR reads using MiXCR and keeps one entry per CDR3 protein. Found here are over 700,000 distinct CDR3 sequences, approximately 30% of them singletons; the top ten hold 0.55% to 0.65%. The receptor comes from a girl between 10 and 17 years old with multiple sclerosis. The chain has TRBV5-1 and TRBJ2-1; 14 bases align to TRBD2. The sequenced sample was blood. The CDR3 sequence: CASSAGLAGDRSYNEQFF. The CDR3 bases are TGCGCCAGCAGCGCGGGACTAGCGGGAGACCGCTCCTACAATGAGCAGTTCTTC.